This is a list of T cell receptor beta chains from one sample in a study of cytomegalovirus exposure and HLA in healthy donors. Clones were read by immunoSEQ multiplex PCR, and TCRdb kept only the in-frame ones, dropping some. The table records 300,000 to 350,000 clones, 88% of them present only once. The sample was PBMCs. These TCRs come from a man aged 25 to 40 in good health and CMV-seronegative. Both conserved end residues are part of each CDR3. The D gene is left open where the match is weak.

V gene	D gene	J gene	CDR3 protein
TRBV7-8	NA	TRBJ2-3	CASGGDTQYF
TRBV19	NA	TRBJ2-1	CASSIPTLDIYNEQFF
TRBV9	TRBD1	TRBJ1-1	CASSPRQGTTKTEAFF
TRBV9	NA	TRBJ2-2	CASSYGTGELFF
TRBV15	TRBD1	TRBJ2-5	CATSRGGQGSMETQYF
TRBV5-4	NA	TRBJ2-7	CASRPRGGGEQYF
TRBV4-3	TRBD2	TRBJ2-1	CASSRGTSGYNEQFF
TRBV5-1	TRBD1	TRBJ1-3	CASSQYGTGATGNTIYF
TRBV27	TRBD1	TRBJ2-6	CASSQWTGGLTGANVLTF
TRBV6-1	NA	TRBJ1-2	CASTPRGRLNYGYTF
TRBV2	TRBD1	TRBJ2-1	CASSDGQGWNEQFF
TRBV9	TRBD1	TRBJ1-4	CASSVGGQPNEKLFF
TRBV5-1	NA	TRBJ1-1	CASSLSGAEAFF
TRBV7-2	TRBD1	TRBJ1-2	CASSPDRNYERYGYTF
TRBV7-9	NA	TRBJ1-1	CASSSYSKPIF
TRBV2	NA	TRBJ2-3	CASSEALRGTDTQYF
TRBV7-6	NA	TRBJ1-5	CASSVLTLNQPQHF
TRBV7-8	NA	TRBJ2-2	CASRLGQNTGELFF
TRBV10-2	TRBD1	TRBJ2-5	CASSELQGAAETQYF
TRBV5-4	TRBD2	TRBJ2-3	CASSPPGLAGGIDTQYF
TRBV18	TRBD2	TRBJ2-2	CASSPLRTSGNTGELFF
TRBV5-1	NA	TRBJ2-1	CASSPGGSSYNEQFF
TRBV4-3	NA	TRBJ2-7	CASSQADRSSYEQYF
TRBV6-6	TRBD1	TRBJ1-5	CASSPGQISNQPQHF
TRBV2	NA	TRBJ1-5	CASSVIGNQPQHF
TRBV18	TRBD1	TRBJ2-7	CASSPGQGDTYEQYF
TRBV5-1	TRBD1	TRBJ1-1	CASSLGTGVYTEAFF
TRBV18	TRBD2	TRBJ2-1	CASSPNSGGAYNEQFF
TRBV11-2	NA	TRBJ1-1	CASSLAGNSEAFF
TRBV6-1	TRBD1	TRBJ1-5	CASSLGQGISQPQHF
TRBV6-1	NA	TRBJ1-2	CASSSSLGGSYGYTF